This T cell receptor beta chain was observed in a study of cytomegalovirus exposure and HLA in healthy donors. Across the study: An earlier analysis identified 120 million or so unique TCR beta sequences in approximately 190 million T cells. Findings and caveats of the study: Several of the most significant clusters were apparently associated with common viral pathogens in a later analysis.

Primers included in the PCR were 60 Vbeta and 13 Jbeta primers. Repertoires were generated with immunoSEQ multiplex PCR, while TCRdb's copy carries only in-frame clones and drops some. Of some 130,000 clones listed, 79% were seen once; the top ten hold 6.5%. Healthy individuals who donated bone marrow served as the donors. V lost 3 bases to trimming and J lost 2 bases; unmatched junction nucleotides: 3. The CDR3 is 15 amino acids. Germline V lookup: CDR1 ENHRY, CDR2 SYGVKD. As for this clone: The antigen remains unidentified. In the same sample, other DNA sequences code for this CDR3.

The clonotype comes from a man aged 40-49 years in good health and CMV-seropositive. The chain carries TRBV10-3 and TRBJ2-3; 9 bases match TRBD1. Sequenced input: PBMCs. The CDR3 reads CAISDGTGITDTQYF. The CDR3 nucleotides are TGTGCCATCAGTGATGGGACAGGGATCACAGATACGCAGTATTTT.